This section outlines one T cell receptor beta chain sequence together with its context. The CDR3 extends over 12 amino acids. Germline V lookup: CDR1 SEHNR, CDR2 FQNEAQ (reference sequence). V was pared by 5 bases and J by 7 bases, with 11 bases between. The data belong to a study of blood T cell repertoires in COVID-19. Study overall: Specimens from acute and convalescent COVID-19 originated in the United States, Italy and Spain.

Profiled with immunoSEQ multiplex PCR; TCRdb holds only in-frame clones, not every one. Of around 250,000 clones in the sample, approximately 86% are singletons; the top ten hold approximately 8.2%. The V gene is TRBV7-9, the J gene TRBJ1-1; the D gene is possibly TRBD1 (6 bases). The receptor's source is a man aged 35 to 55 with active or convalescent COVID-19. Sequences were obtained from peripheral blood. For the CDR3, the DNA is TGTGCCAGCAGCGATCGGACAGTTGAAGCTTTCTTT. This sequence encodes CASSDRTVEAFF.